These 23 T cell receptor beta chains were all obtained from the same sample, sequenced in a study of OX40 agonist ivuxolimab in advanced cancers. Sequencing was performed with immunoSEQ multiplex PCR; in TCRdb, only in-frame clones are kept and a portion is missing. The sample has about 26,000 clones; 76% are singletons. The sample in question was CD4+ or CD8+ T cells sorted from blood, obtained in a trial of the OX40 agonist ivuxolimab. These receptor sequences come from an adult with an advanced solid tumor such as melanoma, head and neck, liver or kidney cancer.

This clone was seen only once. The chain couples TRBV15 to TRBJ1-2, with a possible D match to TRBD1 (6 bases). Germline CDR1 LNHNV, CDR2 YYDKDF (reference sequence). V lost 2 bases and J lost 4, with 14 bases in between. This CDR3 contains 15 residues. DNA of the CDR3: TGTGCCACCAGCAGAAAGGGGGGGGTTTCCTATGGCTACACCTTC. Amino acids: CATSRKGGVSYGYTF.

In DNA, the CDR3 is TGCGCCAGCATTGGTCGGACAGGGGCCTCTGGGGCCAACGTCCTGACTTTC. Encoded protein: CASIGRTGASGANVLTF. The chain uses TRBV5-1 and TRBJ2-6, with 9 bases lining up with TRBD1. This CDR3 is 17 amino acids long. Germline lookup yields CDR1 SGHRS and CDR2 YFSETQ. Trimming cost V 6 bases and J 0 bases; bases outside gene matches: 7.

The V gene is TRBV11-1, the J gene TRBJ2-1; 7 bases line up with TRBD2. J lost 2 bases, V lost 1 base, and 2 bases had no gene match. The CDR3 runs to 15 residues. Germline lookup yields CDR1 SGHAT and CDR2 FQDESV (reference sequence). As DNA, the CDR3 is TGTGCCAGCAGCTTAGACGGGGGGACCTACAATGAGCAGTTCTTC. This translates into CASSLDGGTYNEQFF.

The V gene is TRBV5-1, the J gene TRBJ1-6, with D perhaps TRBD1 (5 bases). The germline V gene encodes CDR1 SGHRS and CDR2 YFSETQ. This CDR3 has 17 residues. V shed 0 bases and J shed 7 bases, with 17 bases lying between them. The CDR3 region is CASSLAKSGTANSPLHF. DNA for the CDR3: TGCGCCAGCAGCTTGGCCAAATCGGGGACGGCCAATTCACCCCTCCACTTT.

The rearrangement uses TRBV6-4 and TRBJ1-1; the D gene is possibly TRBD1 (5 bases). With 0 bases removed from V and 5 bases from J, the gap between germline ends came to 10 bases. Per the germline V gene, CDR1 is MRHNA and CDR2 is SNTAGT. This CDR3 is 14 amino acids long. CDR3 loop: CASSDSSRATEAFF. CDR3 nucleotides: TGTGCCAGCAGTGACTCTTCCAGGGCGACTGAAGCTTTCTTT.

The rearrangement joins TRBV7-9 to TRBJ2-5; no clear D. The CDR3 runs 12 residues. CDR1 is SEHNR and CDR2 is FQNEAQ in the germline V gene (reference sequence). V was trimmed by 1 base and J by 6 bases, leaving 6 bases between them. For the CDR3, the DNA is TGTGCCAGCAGCTTAGGCGGACAGACCCAGTACTTC. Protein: CASSLGGQTQYF.

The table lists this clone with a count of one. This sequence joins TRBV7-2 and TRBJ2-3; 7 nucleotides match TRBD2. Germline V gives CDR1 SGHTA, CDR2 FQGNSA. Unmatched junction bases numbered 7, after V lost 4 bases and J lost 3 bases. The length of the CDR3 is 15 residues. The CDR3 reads CASSWGGRGTDTQYF. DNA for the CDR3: TGTGCCAGCAGCTGGGGGGGGAGGGGTACAGATACGCAGTATTTT.

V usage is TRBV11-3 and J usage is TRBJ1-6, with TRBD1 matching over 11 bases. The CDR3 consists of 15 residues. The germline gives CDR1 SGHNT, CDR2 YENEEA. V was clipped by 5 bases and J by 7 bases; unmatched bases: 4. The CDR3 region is CASSPGDRGNSPLHF. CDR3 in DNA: TGTGCCAGCAGCCCTGGGGACAGGGGGAATTCACCCCTCCACTTT.

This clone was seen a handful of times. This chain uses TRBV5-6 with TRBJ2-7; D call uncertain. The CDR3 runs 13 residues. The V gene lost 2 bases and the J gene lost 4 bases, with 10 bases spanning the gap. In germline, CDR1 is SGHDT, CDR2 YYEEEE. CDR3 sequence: CASSFTASYEQYF. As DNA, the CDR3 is TGTGCCAGCAGCTTCACAGCTAGTTACGAGCAGTACTTC. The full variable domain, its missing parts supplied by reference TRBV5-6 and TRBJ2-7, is DAGVTQSPTHLIKTRGQQVTLRCSPKSGHDTVSWYQQALGQGPQFIFQYYEEEERQRGNFPDRFSGHQFPNYSSELNVNALLLGDSALYLCASSFTASYEQYFGPGTRLTVT.

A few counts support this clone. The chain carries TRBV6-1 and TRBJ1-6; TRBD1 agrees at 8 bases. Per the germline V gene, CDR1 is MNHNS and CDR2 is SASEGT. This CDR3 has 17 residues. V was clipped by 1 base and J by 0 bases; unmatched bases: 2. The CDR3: CASSEDRGSSYNSPLHF. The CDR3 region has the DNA TGTGCCAGCAGTGAAGACAGGGGGAGCTCCTATAATTCACCCCTCCACTTT.

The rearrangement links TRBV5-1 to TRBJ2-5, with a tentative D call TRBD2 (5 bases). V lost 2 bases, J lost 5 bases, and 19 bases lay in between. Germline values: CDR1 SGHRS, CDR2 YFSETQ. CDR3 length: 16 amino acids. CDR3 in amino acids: CASSLVEAQPGETQYF. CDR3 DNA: TGCGCCAGCAGCTTAGTAGAGGCCCAGCCGGGGGAGACCCAGTACTTC.

The DNA for the CDR3 is TGTGCCAGCAGGGGGGAGGGGGCGAGGGGTGAAGCTTTCTTT. The encoded protein is CASRGEGARGEAFF. The V and J genes are TRBV2 and TRBJ1-1, with 7 bases identical to TRBD1. This CDR3 is built from 14 residues. The germline CDR1 and CDR2 sequences are SNHLY and FYNNEI. After removal of 6 bases from V and 7 bases from J, the junction contained 11 bases not matched to a gene.

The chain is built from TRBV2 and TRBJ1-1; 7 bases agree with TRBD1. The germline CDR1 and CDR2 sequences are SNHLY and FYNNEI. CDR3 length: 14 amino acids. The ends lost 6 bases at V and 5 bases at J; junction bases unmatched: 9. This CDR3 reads CASRRDSLRTEAFF. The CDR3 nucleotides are TGTGCCAGCAGGAGGGACAGTTTAAGAACTGAAGCTTTCTTT.

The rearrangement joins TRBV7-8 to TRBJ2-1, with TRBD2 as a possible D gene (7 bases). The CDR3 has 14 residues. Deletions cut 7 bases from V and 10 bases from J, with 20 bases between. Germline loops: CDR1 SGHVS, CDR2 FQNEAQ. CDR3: CASIKGGYQGEQFF. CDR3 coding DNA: TGTGCCAGCATCAAGGGGGGGTACCAGGGCGAGCAGTTCTTC. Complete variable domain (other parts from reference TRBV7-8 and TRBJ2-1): GAGVSQSPRYKVAKRGQDVALRCDPISGHVSLFWYQQALGQGPEFLTYFQNEAQLDKSGLPSDRFFAERPEGSVSTLKIQRTQQEDSAVYLCASIKGGYQGEQFFGPGTRLTVL.

This chain's CDR3 is CASSQSGQTSGNTIYF. CDR3 in DNA: TGCGCCAGCAGCCAATCTGGACAGACCTCTGGAAACACCATATATTTT. V is TRBV4-3 and J is TRBJ1-3; D possibly corresponds to TRBD1 (6 bases). CDR1 and CDR2 from the germline V gene are LGHNA and YSLEER. Trimming shortened V by 2 bases and J by 0 bases, and 11 bases separated the two germline ends. CDR3 length: 16 residues.

The CDR3 bases are TGTGCCAGCAGCGCGAACCCGACATTCTACTCTGGGGCCAACGTCCTGACTTTC. The encoded protein is CASSANPTFYSGANVLTF. This chain uses TRBV9 with TRBJ2-6; D gene unclear. Trimming shortened V by 3 bases and J by 0 bases, and 16 bases separated the two germline ends. The CDR3 is 18 amino acids. Germline lookup yields CDR1 SGDLS and CDR2 YYNGEE.

The CDR3 loop reads CASSSRQGAYGYTF. CDR3 DNA: TGTGCCAGCAGCTCCCGACAGGGGGCTTATGGCTACACCTTC. The chain recombines TRBV7-2 with TRBJ1-2; 10 nucleotides agree with TRBD1. CDR1 and CDR2 from the germline V gene are SGHTA and FQGNSA. This CDR3 contains 14 residues. With V trimmed by 4 bases and J by 5 bases, 4 bases remained unmatched.

This CDR3 reads CASSLYSGRTYEQYF. The CDR3 DNA is TGTGCCAGCAGCTTATATAGCGGGAGAACCTACGAGCAGTACTTC. The V and J genes are TRBV7-6 and TRBJ2-7; 9 bases align to TRBD2. Germline trimming cut 2 bases from V and 2 bases from J; bases unmatched to any gene: 4. Germline V lookup: CDR1 SGHVS, CDR2 FNYEAQ. This CDR3 contains 15 residues.

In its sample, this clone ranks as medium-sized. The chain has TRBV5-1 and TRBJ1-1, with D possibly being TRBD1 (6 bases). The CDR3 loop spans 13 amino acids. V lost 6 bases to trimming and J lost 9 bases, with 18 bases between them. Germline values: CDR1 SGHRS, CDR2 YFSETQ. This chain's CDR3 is CASTYTTGWKAFF. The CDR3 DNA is TGCGCCAGCACTTACACGACAGGCTGGAAAGCTTTCTTT.

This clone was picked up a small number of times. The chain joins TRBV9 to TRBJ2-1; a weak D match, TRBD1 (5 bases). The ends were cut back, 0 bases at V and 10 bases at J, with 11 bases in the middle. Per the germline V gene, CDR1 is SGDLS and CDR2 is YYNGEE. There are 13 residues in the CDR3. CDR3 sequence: CASSVETGREQFF. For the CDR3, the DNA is TGTGCCAGCAGCGTAGAAACAGGTCGAGAGCAGTTCTTC.

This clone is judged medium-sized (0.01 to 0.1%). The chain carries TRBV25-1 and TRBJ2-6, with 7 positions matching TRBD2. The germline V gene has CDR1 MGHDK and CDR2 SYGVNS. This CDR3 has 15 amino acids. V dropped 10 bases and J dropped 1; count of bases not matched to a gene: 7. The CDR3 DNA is TGTGCCACCCAGGCCGGGGGGTCTGGGGCCAACGTCCTGACTTTC. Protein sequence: CATQAGGSGANVLTF.

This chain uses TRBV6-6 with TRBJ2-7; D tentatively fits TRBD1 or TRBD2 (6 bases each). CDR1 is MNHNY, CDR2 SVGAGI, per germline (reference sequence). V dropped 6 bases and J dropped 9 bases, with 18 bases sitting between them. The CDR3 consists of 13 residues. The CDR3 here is CASSMTGGPRQYF. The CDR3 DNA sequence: TGTGCCAGCAGCATGACAGGAGGGCCCCGGCAGTACTTC.

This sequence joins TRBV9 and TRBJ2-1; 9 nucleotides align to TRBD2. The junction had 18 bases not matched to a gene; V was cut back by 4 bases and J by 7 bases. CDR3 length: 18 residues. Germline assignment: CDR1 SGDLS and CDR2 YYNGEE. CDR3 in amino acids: CASSTGSGGPIGGNEQFF. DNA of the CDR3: TGTGCCAGCAGCACGGGGAGCGGGGGGCCGATAGGAGGAAATGAGCAGTTCTTC.